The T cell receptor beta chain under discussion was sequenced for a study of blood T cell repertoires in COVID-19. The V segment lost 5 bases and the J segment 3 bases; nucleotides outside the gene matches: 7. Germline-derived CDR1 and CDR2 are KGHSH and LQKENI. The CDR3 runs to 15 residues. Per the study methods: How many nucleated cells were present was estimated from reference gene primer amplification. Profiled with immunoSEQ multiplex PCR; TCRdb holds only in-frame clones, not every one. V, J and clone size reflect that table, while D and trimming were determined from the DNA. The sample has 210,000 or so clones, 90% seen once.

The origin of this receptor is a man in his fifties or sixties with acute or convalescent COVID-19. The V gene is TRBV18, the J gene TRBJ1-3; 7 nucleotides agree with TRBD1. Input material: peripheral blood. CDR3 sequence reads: CASSAPQGDGNTIYF. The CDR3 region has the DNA TGTGCCAGCTCAGCGCCGCAGGGGGATGGAAACACCATATATTTT.